This T cell receptor (beta chain) was recorded in a study of blood T cell repertoires in COVID-19. About the research overall: Sites across the United States, Italy and Spain contributed samples from acute and convalescent COVID-19.

Germline CDR1 and CDR2: SGHDT and YYEEEE. V shed 2 bases and J shed 5 bases, with 13 bases lying between them. This CDR3 has 14 residues. This clone was seen once. Here immunoSEQ multiplex PCR was the method, and the copy in TCRdb shows in-frame clones only, minus some. The table records about 200,000 clones, about 90% of them present only once. In terms of age and location, participants ranged from roughly 18 to 95 years and lived in about 25 US areas. Cohorts were based on clinical histories the participants reported. Before being deemed recovered, Cohort 3 donors had two negative PCRs, clearance, or symptom resolution.

The sequenced sample was PBMCs or T cells enriched from blood (not recorded which). The genes are TRBV5-6 and TRBJ1-1; perhaps TRBD1 as D (6 bases). The clonotype was recovered from a man in his thirties or forties who had recovered from COVID-19. The CDR3 DNA reads as TGTGCCAGCAGCTTCGCCTCCAGGGGAACTGAAGCTTTCTTT. Translating gives CASSFASRGTEAFF.